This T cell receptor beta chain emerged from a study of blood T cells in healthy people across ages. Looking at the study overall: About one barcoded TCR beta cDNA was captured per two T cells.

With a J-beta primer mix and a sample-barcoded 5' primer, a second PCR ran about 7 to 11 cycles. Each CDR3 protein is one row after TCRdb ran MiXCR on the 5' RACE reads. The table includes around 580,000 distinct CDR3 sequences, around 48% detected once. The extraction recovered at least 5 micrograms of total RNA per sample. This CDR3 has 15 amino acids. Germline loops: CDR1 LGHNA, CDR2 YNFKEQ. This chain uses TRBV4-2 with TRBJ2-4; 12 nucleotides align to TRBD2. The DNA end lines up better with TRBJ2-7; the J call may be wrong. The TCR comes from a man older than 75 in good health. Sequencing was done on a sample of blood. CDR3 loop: CASSLSSGRGDEQYF. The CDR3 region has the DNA TGTGCCAGCAGCCTCTCTAGCGGGAGGGGGGACGAGCAGTACTTC.